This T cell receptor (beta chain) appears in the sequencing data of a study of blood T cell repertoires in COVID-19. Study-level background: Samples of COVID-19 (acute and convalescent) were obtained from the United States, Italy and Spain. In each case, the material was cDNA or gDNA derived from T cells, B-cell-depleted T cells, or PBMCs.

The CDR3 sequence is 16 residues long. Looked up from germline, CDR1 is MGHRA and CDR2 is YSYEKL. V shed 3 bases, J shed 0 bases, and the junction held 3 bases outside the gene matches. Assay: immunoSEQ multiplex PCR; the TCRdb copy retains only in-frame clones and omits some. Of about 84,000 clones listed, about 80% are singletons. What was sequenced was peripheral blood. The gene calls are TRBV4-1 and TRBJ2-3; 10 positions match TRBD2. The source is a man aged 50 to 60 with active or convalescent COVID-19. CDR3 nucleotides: TGCGCCAGCAGCCAGCGGACTAGCGGTAGCACAGATACGCAGTATTTT. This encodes CASSQRTSGSTDTQYF.